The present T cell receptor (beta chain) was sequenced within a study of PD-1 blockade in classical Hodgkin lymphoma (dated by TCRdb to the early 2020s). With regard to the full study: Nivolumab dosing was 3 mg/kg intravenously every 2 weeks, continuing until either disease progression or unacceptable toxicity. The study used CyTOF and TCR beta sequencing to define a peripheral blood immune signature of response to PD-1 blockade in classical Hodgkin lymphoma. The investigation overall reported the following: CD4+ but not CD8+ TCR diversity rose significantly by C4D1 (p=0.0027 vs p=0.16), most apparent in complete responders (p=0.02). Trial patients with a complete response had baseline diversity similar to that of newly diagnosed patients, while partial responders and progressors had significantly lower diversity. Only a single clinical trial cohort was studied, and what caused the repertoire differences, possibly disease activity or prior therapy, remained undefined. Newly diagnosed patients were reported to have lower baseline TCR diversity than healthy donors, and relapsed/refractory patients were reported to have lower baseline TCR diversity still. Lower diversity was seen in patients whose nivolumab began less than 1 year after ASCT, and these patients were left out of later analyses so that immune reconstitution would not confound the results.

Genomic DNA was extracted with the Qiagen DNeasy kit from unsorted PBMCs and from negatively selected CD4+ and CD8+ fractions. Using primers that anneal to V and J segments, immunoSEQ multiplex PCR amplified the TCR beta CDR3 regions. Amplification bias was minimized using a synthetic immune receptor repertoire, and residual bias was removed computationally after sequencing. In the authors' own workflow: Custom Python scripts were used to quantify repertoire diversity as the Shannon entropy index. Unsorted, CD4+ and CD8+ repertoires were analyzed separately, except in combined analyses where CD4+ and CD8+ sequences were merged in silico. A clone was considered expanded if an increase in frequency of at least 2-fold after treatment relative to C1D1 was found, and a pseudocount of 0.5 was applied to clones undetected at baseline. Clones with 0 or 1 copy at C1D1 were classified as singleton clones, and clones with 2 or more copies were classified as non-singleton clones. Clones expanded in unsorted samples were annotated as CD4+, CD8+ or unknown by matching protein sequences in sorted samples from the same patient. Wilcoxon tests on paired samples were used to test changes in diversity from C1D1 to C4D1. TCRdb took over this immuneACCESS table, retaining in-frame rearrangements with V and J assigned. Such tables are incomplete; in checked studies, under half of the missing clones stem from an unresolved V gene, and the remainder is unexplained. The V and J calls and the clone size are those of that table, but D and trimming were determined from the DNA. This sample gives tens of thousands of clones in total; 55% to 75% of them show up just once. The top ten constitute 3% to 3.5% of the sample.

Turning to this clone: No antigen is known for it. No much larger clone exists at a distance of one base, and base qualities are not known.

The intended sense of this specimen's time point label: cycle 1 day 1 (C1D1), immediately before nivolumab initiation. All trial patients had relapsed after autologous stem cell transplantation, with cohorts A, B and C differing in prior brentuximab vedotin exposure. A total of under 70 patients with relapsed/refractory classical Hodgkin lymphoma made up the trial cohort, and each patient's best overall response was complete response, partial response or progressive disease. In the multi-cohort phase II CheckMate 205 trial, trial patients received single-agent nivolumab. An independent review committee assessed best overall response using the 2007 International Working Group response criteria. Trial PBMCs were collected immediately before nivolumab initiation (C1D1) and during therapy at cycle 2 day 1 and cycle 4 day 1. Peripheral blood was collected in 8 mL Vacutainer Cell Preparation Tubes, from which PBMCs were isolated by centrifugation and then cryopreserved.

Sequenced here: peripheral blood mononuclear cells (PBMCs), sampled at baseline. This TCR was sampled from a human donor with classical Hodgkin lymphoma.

The CDR3 is CASNPSGTGVVDTQYF. Here is the DNA: TGTGCCAGCAACCCTAGCGGAACCGGCGTCGTGGATACGCAGTATTTT. Recombination linked TRBV5-4 to TRBJ2-3, with 7 bases matching TRBD2. V trim: 6 bases; J trim: 6 bases; unmatched bases: 16. The CDR3 contains 16 residues, cysteine and phenylalanine counted. CDR3 DNA only is kept here, 48 bases in frame from base 1. The germline V gene (reference sequence) supplies CDR1 SGHNT and CDR2 YYREEE.